These 14 T cell receptor beta chains were sequenced from one sample in a study of shared clonotypes between healthy human individuals. Measured with immunoSEQ multiplex PCR; TCRdb has only the in-frame clones, and not every one. The sample yields roughly 170,000 clones, over 50% seen once. The sample comprised memory CD4+ T cells sorted from blood. Subset given: CD45RA-negative fraction. These receptors were obtained from a man under 40 in good health.

V is TRBV5-1 and J is TRBJ2-1; TRBD2 might be the D (6 bases). The V end was cut by 0 bases, the J end by 10 bases, with 20 bases between. The germline V gene has CDR1 SGHRS and CDR2 YFSETQ. CDR3 length equals 16 residues. The CDR3 DNA sequence: TGCGCCAGCAGCTTGGGGGGACTTAACGCCCTGGGAGAGCAGTTCTTC. Protein: CASSLGGLNALGEQFF.

The chain combines TRBV10-2 with TRBJ1-5; D perhaps matches TRBD1 (5 bases). Trimming stripped 6 bases from V and 2 bases from J, with 5 bases between. Per the germline V gene, CDR1 is WSHSY and CDR2 is SAAADI. This CDR3 has 12 residues. The CDR3: CASRQGNQPQHF. In nucleotides, the CDR3 is TGCGCCAGCAGACAGGGCAATCAGCCCCAGCATTTT.

J is TRBJ2-3 and V is TRBV9, with no clear D. This CDR3 is built from 15 residues. The V end lost 0 bases, the J end lost 3 bases, and 11 bases lay between the germline ends. Looked up from germline, CDR1 is SGDLS and CDR2 is YYNGEE. The CDR3: CASSVAGSRTDTQYF. The CDR3 DNA reads TGTGCCAGCAGCGTAGCGGGCAGTAGGACAGATACGCAGTATTTT.

The DNA of the CDR3 is TGTGCCATCAGAGCTAGCGGGGGGGGGATCGCAGATACGCAGTATTTT. Translation gives CAIRASGGGIADTQYF. The genes are TRBV10-3 and TRBJ2-3; 12 bases fit TRBD2. This CDR3 has 16 residues. Germline V gene sequence: CDR1 ENHRY, CDR2 SYGVKD. The ends lost 6 bases at V and 4 bases at J; junction bases unmatched: 8.

V is TRBV29-1 and J is TRBJ2-1; the match to TRBD2 covers 7 bases. Germline CDR1 reads SQVTM; CDR2 reads ANQGSEA. V was pared by 3 bases and J by 12 bases, with 11 bases of the junction left unmatched. This CDR3 has 13 amino acids. CDR3 bases: TGCAGCGTTGAGTCTAGCGGAATTAGATGGCAGTTCTTC. Its protein is CSVESSGIRWQFF.

This chain connects TRBV2 to TRBJ2-5; D is unclear. The V gene lost 6 bases and the J gene lost 5 bases, with 10 bases spanning the gap. CDR1 is SNHLY, CDR2 FYNNEI, per germline. CDR3 size: 12 residues. CDR3 sequence (DNA): TGTGCCAGCAGAGTCAGAAGGGAGACCCAGTACTTC. It yields the protein CASRVRRETQYF.

This clone has more than one count but fewer than ten. This chain links TRBV7-9 with TRBJ2-7; D is ambiguous. The CDR3 is made up of 12 amino acids. CDR1 is SEHNR and CDR2 is FQNEAQ in the germline V gene (reference sequence). The V end was cut by 1 base, the J end by 7 bases, with 8 bases between. This CDR3 reads CASSLEQTEQYF. The CDR3 bases are TGTGCCAGCAGCTTAGAGCAGACGGAGCAGTACTTC.

The chain has TRBV7-9 and TRBJ1-5; possibly TRBD1 for D (6 bases). Germline lookup yields CDR1 SEHNR and CDR2 FQNEAQ (reference sequence). The CDR3 covers 14 residues. Trimming shortened V by 1 base and J by 7 bases, and 11 bases separated the two germline ends. The CDR3 DNA is TGTGCCAGCAGCTTAGACAGGGTGGACCAGCCCCAGCATTTT. Protein product: CASSLDRVDQPQHF.

The table lists this clone with a count of one. The V gene is TRBV7-2, the J gene TRBJ2-2, with D hard to call. The CDR3 has 12 amino acids. The germline V gene has CDR1 SGHTA and CDR2 FQGNSA. The CDR3 reads CASRLYPGELFF. CDR3 sequence (DNA): TGTGCGTCCCGGCTATACCCCGGGGAGCTGTTTTTT.

The genes are TRBV28 and TRBJ2-5; maybe TRBD2 (6 bases). This CDR3 is built from 15 residues. V lost 6 bases and J 9 bases, leaving 23 bases between the germline ends. In germline, CDR1 is MDHEN, CDR2 SYDVKM. The CDR3 region has the DNA TGTGCCAGCAGCCGGAGGGTAGTAGCGCAATTCGCCCAGTACTTC. Translated: CASSRRVVAQFAQYF.

The chain links TRBV9 to TRBJ1-1, with no clear D. The germline CDR1 and CDR2 sequences are SGDLS and YYNGEE. The CDR3 covers 15 residues. Trimming cost V 0 bases and J 1 base, with 10 bases left between them. In DNA, the CDR3 is TGTGCCAGCAGCGTAGTGTCAGGATGGAACACTGAAGCTTTCTTT. It specifies CASSVVSGWNTEAFF. Full variable domain (outside the CDR3, taken from reference TRBV9 and TRBJ1-1): DSGVTQTPKHLITATGQRVTLRCSPRSGDLSVYWYQQSLDQGLQFLIQYYNGEERAKGNILERFSAQQFPDLHSELNLSSLELGDSALYFCASSVVSGWNTEAFFGQGTRLTVV.

V and J are TRBV5-1 and TRBJ2-3; no definite D call. The CDR3 totals 15 residues. Germline V CDR1 and CDR2: SGHRS, YFSETQ. Trimming took 0 bases from V and 4 from J, leaving 12 bases between them. This chain's CDR3 is CASSLAAGGADTQYF. DNA of the CDR3: TGCGCCAGCAGCTTGGCGGCAGGTGGCGCAGATACGCAGTATTTT.

The rearrangement joins TRBV9 to TRBJ2-7; D is possibly TRBD1 (5 bases). With 0 bases removed from V and 6 bases from J, the gap between germline ends came to 13 bases. Germline assignment: CDR1 SGDLS and CDR2 YYNGEE. The CDR3 sequence is 14 residues long. The CDR3 coding sequence is TGTGCCAGCAGCGTAGCGGACACGGCCTTCGAGCAGTACTTC. Protein sequence: CASSVADTAFEQYF.

The rearrangement uses TRBV29-1 and TRBJ2-1; unclear D gene. The germline CDR1 and CDR2 sequences are SQVTM and ANQGSEA. V lost 6 bases to trimming and J lost 12 bases, with 27 bases between them. The CDR3 runs to 15 residues. CDR3 region: CSVAGRLRPGVGQFF. The CDR3 region has the DNA TGCAGCGTGGCCGGCCGGCTCAGGCCTGGTGTTGGGCAGTTCTTC.